These T cell receptor beta chains were read from a single sample in a study of chemoradiotherapy in HPV16-positive cancers. This table comes from immunoSEQ multiplex PCR, and its TCRdb copy is limited to in-frame clones, with some not included. The repertoire holds approximately 13,000 clones, with roughly 70% as singletons. The sample was taken from a patient who underwent chemoradiotherapy. These receptors were taken from a human donor with HPV-associated anogenital cancer. CDR3s include the opening cysteine and the closing phenylalanine or tryptophan. The D gene is left open where the match is weak. For some rows the clone size is stated as once, few or many, or as a class when expanded; others skip it.

abundance: -
v_gene: TRBV23-1
d_gene: TRBD1
j_gene: TRBJ2-7
CDR3nt: TGCGCCAGCAGGGGACAGAGTTACGGGCAGTACTTC
CDR3aa: CASRGQSYGQYF

abundance: -
v_gene: TRBV27
d_gene: -
j_gene: TRBJ2-7
CDR3nt: TGTGCCAGCAGTTTAAGAGGTACCTACGAGCAGTACTTC
CDR3aa: CASSLRGTYEQYF

abundance: -
v_gene: TRBV4-3
d_gene: -
j_gene: TRBJ1-4
CDR3nt: TGCGCCAGCAGCCAAGAACCCCGGGATAATGAAAAACTGTTTTTT
CDR3aa: CASSQEPRDNEKLFF

abundance: -
v_gene: TRBV6-1
d_gene: TRBD1
j_gene: TRBJ1-5
CDR3nt: TGTGCCAGCAGTAAGGACAGGGAGCAGCCCCAGCATTTT
CDR3aa: CASSKDREQPQHF

abundance: -
v_gene: TRBV28
d_gene: -
j_gene: TRBJ1-1
CDR3nt: TGTGCCAGCAGCGGACGGGGATACACTGAAGCTTTCTTT
CDR3aa: CASSGRGYTEAFF

abundance: -
v_gene: TRBV28
d_gene: -
j_gene: TRBJ1-5
CDR3nt: TGTGCCAGCAGTCCGCAGAATCAGCCCCAGCATTTT
CDR3aa: CASSPQNQPQHF

abundance: -
v_gene: TRBV6-5
d_gene: -
j_gene: TRBJ2-7
CDR3nt: TGTGCCAGCAGCCCTACTACTTACGAGCAGTACTTC
CDR3aa: CASSPTTYEQYF

abundance: -
v_gene: TRBV19
d_gene: -
j_gene: TRBJ2-7
CDR3nt: TGTGCCAGTAGTAGGTGGGGCTACGAGCAGTACTTC
CDR3aa: CASSRWGYEQYF

abundance: -
v_gene: TRBV6-6
d_gene: TRBD1
j_gene: TRBJ2-7
CDR3nt: TGTGCCAGCAGTCAAGACAGGGGGACCTACGAGCAGTACTTC
CDR3aa: CASSQDRGTYEQYF

abundance: -
v_gene: TRBV2
d_gene: TRBD2
j_gene: TRBJ2-7
CDR3nt: TGTGCCAGCAGTGAAAGTCTAGCGGGCTCCTACGAGCAGTACTTC
CDR3aa: CASSESLAGSYEQYF

abundance: -
v_gene: TRBV5-6
d_gene: -
j_gene: TRBJ1-5
CDR3nt: TGTGCCAGCAGCTCATACCGGGGCGACAATCAGCCCCAGCATTTT
CDR3aa: CASSSYRGDNQPQHF

abundance: -
v_gene: TRBV7-2
d_gene: TRBD1
j_gene: TRBJ2-1
CDR3nt: TGTGCCAGCAGCCCCCCCCGGACAGGGTATGTCGAGCAGTTCTTC
CDR3aa: CASSPPRTGYVEQFF

abundance: -
v_gene: TRBV28
d_gene: -
j_gene: TRBJ1-2
CDR3nt: TGTGCCAGCAGCCCATCATCGAACTATGGCTACACCTTC
CDR3aa: CASSPSSNYGYTF

abundance: once
v_gene: TRBV29-1
d_gene: -
j_gene: TRBJ2-5
CDR3nt: TGCAGCGTTGATAATTTTGGGACTTTCGATGAGACCCAGTACTTC
CDR3aa: CSVDNFGTFDETQYF

abundance: -
v_gene: TRBV10-1
d_gene: TRBD1
j_gene: TRBJ2-5
CDR3nt: TGCGCCAGCAGTAACCTCAGACAGGGTCAGACCCAGTACTTC
CDR3aa: CASSNLRQGQTQYF

abundance: -
v_gene: TRBV19
d_gene: -
j_gene: TRBJ1-5
CDR3nt: TGTGCCAGTAGTATTACGACAGCAGAGGATCAGCCCCAGCATTTT
CDR3aa: CASSITTAEDQPQHF

abundance: -
v_gene: TRBV29-1
d_gene: -
j_gene: TRBJ1-1
CDR3nt: TGCAGCGCAAGGACCCCTAGCACTGAAGCTTTCTTT
CDR3aa: CSARTPSTEAFF

abundance: -
v_gene: TRBV5-4
d_gene: -
j_gene: TRBJ2-1
CDR3nt: TGTGCCAGCAGCTTGGGGGGGCTCGCCTACAATGAGCAGTTCTTC
CDR3aa: CASSLGGLAYNEQFF

abundance: -
v_gene: TRBV14
d_gene: TRBD1
j_gene: TRBJ1-2
CDR3nt: TGTGCCAGCAGCCCAGACAACGACAGGGGTGGCACCTTC
CDR3aa: CASSPDNDRGGTF

abundance: few
v_gene: TRBV9
d_gene: TRBD1
j_gene: TRBJ1-1
CDR3nt: TGTGCCAGCAGCGCATCAGGGGGCGCAGGAACTGAAGCTTTCTTT
CDR3aa: CASSASGGAGTEAFF

abundance: -
v_gene: TRBV5-5
d_gene: TRBD1
j_gene: TRBJ1-1
CDR3nt: TGTGCCAGCAGCTTTTGGACAGGGGGCGCGGCGGCTGAAGCTTTCTTT
CDR3aa: CASSFWTGGAAAEAFF

abundance: -
v_gene: TRBV28
d_gene: -
j_gene: TRBJ2-7
CDR3nt: TGTGCCAGCAGTACCATACACAGTATGGGAACCTACGAGCAGTACTTC
CDR3aa: CASSTIHSMGTYEQYF

abundance: few
v_gene: TRBV5-1
d_gene: -
j_gene: TRBJ1-3
CDR3nt: TGCGCCAGCAGCTCTGGGGCCGGCTTCTCTGGAAACACCATATATTTT
CDR3aa: CASSSGAGFSGNTIYF

abundance: -
v_gene: TRBV11-2
d_gene: TRBD1
j_gene: TRBJ2-4
CDR3nt: TGTGCCAGCAGCTTAGGTGACAGGGGGTTCGAAAACATTCAGTACTTC
CDR3aa: CASSLGDRGFENIQYF

abundance: once
v_gene: TRBV2
d_gene: TRBD2
j_gene: TRBJ2-7
CDR3nt: TGTGCCAGCAGCGAAGCGGGAAGGCCTCAGTACTTC
CDR3aa: CASSEAGRPQYF

abundance: -
v_gene: TRBV9
d_gene: TRBD2
j_gene: TRBJ2-3
CDR3nt: TGTGCCAGCAGCGTAGACCCAGCGGGAGACACAGATACGCAGTATTTT
CDR3aa: CASSVDPAGDTDTQYF

abundance: -
v_gene: TRBV28
d_gene: -
j_gene: TRBJ1-5
CDR3nt: TGTGCCATCAGAACGGTAGGACGAAATCAGCCCCAGCATTTT
CDR3aa: CAIRTVGRNQPQHF

abundance: -
v_gene: TRBV29-1
d_gene: TRBD1
j_gene: TRBJ1-2
CDR3nt: TGCAGCGTTGAAGACACAGGGGAAGGCTACACCTTC
CDR3aa: CSVEDTGEGYTF

abundance: -
v_gene: TRBV19
d_gene: -
j_gene: TRBJ1-5
CDR3nt: TGTGCCAGTCGCCCGGGGTTTGTAAACCAGCCCCAGCATTTT
CDR3aa: CASRPGFVNQPQHF

abundance: -
v_gene: TRBV28
d_gene: TRBD2
j_gene: TRBJ2-3
CDR3nt: TGTGCCAGCAAAAGACTAGCGGGAGCCACAGATACGCAGTATTTT
CDR3aa: CASKRLAGATDTQYF

abundance: -
v_gene: TRBV19
d_gene: TRBD2
j_gene: TRBJ2-1
CDR3nt: TGTGCCAGTAGACCTAGCGGGAGGGCGGGAGAGCAGTTCTTC
CDR3aa: CASRPSGRAGEQFF

abundance: -
v_gene: TRBV5-5
d_gene: -
j_gene: TRBJ1-1
CDR3nt: TGTGCCAGCAGCTTGTCATGGGCCAACACTGAAGCTTTCTTT
CDR3aa: CASSLSWANTEAFF

abundance: -
v_gene: TRBV11-2
d_gene: TRBD1
j_gene: TRBJ2-1
CDR3nt: TGTGCCAGCAGCCCAAGGACAGGTGAGCAGTTCTTC
CDR3aa: CASSPRTGEQFF

abundance: medium-sized
v_gene: TRBV9
d_gene: -
j_gene: TRBJ2-3
CDR3nt: TGTGCCAGCAACTCCGGGAGCAGAGATACGCAGTATTTT
CDR3aa: CASNSGSRDTQYF

abundance: -
v_gene: TRBV28
d_gene: -
j_gene: TRBJ1-5
CDR3nt: TGTGCCAGCGAACGCCGACAGATCGGTCGGCAGCCCCAGCATTTT
CDR3aa: CASERRQIGRQPQHF

abundance: few
v_gene: TRBV11-3
d_gene: -
j_gene: TRBJ2-3
CDR3nt: TGTGCCAGCAGCTTAAAAAGCACAGATACGCAGTATTTT
CDR3aa: CASSLKSTDTQYF

abundance: -
v_gene: TRBV28
d_gene: TRBD1
j_gene: TRBJ2-1
CDR3nt: TGTGCCAGCAGCTCAGGGACAGGGGTCTACAATGAGCAGTTCTTC
CDR3aa: CASSSGTGVYNEQFF

abundance: -
v_gene: TRBV7-2
d_gene: -
j_gene: TRBJ2-6
CDR3nt: TGTGCCAGCAGGCTAGGGAGCTCTGGGGCCAACGTCCTGACTTTC
CDR3aa: CASRLGSSGANVLTF

abundance: -
v_gene: TRBV28
d_gene: TRBD1
j_gene: TRBJ2-7
CDR3nt: TGTGCCAGCACCCCGCCAGGGGGCCGTCCCTACGAGCAGTACTTC
CDR3aa: CASTPPGGRPYEQYF

abundance: -
v_gene: TRBV5-6
d_gene: -
j_gene: TRBJ2-7
CDR3nt: TGTGCCAGCAGCGCCGGAAAGCGCCCGTACTTC
CDR3aa: CASSAGKRPYF

abundance: -
v_gene: TRBV29-1
d_gene: TRBD1
j_gene: TRBJ2-3
CDR3nt: TGCAGCGCACGTCCCCGGACAGGGTTTGTCACAGATACGCAGTATTTT
CDR3aa: CSARPRTGFVTDTQYF

abundance: -
v_gene: TRBV5-4
d_gene: -
j_gene: TRBJ1-2
CDR3nt: TGTGCCAGCAGCACGTATATGGGGGTAACTTTATATGGCTACACCTTC
CDR3aa: CASSTYMGVTLYGYTF

abundance: -
v_gene: TRBV19
d_gene: TRBD2
j_gene: TRBJ2-2
CDR3nt: TGTGCCAGTAGTACCCACCGACTAGCGGGAGGGGACACCGGGGAGCTGTTTTTT
CDR3aa: CASSTHRLAGGDTGELFF

abundance: -
v_gene: TRBV19
d_gene: -
j_gene: TRBJ2-7
CDR3nt: TGTGTCGGCCCCTACGAGCAGTACTTC
CDR3aa: CVGPYEQYF

abundance: -
v_gene: TRBV4-3
d_gene: -
j_gene: TRBJ2-2
CDR3nt: TGCGCCAGCAGCCAGTCGAGGGGGACCGGGGAGCTGTTTTTT
CDR3aa: CASSQSRGTGELFF

abundance: once
v_gene: TRBV28
d_gene: -
j_gene: TRBJ1-1
CDR3nt: TGTGCCAGCAGTACCCGGGTTTGGAACACTGAAGCTTTCTTT
CDR3aa: CASSTRVWNTEAFF

abundance: -
v_gene: TRBV10-2
d_gene: -
j_gene: TRBJ2-2
CDR3nt: TGCGCCAGCAGTGATTTTTGGGGGCGGTCGAACACCGGGGAGCTGTTTTTT
CDR3aa: CASSDFWGRSNTGELFF

abundance: -
v_gene: TRBV6-1
d_gene: TRBD2
j_gene: TRBJ2-1
CDR3nt: TGTGCCAGCAGGGGGGGGGATGAGCAGTTCTTC
CDR3aa: CASRGGDEQFF

abundance: -
v_gene: TRBV25-1
d_gene: TRBD1
j_gene: TRBJ1-2
CDR3nt: TGTGCCAGCAGTAACAACAGGGGACCTAACTATGGCTACACCTTC
CDR3aa: CASSNNRGPNYGYTF

abundance: -
v_gene: TRBV7-3
d_gene: TRBD2
j_gene: TRBJ2-1
CDR3nt: TGTGCCAGCAGCTTTACTAGCGACAGCAATGAGCAGTTCTTC
CDR3aa: CASSFTSDSNEQFF

abundance: -
v_gene: TRBV30
d_gene: -
j_gene: TRBJ2-6
CDR3nt: TGTGCCTGGGGAATTACAGGGACTGGGGCCAACGTCCTGACTTTC
CDR3aa: CAWGITGTGANVLTF

abundance: -
v_gene: TRBV15
d_gene: TRBD1
j_gene: TRBJ1-5
CDR3nt: TGTGCCACCAGCGCAGACAGGGGGCTCTTTCAGCCCCAGCATTTT
CDR3aa: CATSADRGLFQPQHF

abundance: -
v_gene: TRBV2
d_gene: -
j_gene: TRBJ2-1
CDR3nt: TGTGCCAGCAGTGCACAGCAATACAATGAGCAGTTCTTC
CDR3aa: CASSAQQYNEQFF

abundance: -
v_gene: TRBV27
d_gene: -
j_gene: TRBJ2-6
CDR3nt: TGTGCCAGCAGGGGCAGGGGTGTACGCGAGGCCAACGTCCTGACTTTC
CDR3aa: CASRGRGVREANVLTF

abundance: -
v_gene: TRBV6-8
d_gene: -
j_gene: TRBJ2-1
CDR3nt: TGTGCCAGCAGTTGGGACAAGTTACAGGGGCAGTTCTTC
CDR3aa: CASSWDKLQGQFF

abundance: few
v_gene: TRBV27
d_gene: -
j_gene: TRBJ1-2
CDR3nt: TGTGCCAGCAGTTTAGAGGGGTATGGCTACACCTTC
CDR3aa: CASSLEGYGYTF